A selection of T cell receptor beta chains follows, all from one sample in a study of blood T cell repertoires in COVID-19. Profiling relied on immunoSEQ multiplex PCR, and the TCRdb table lists in-frame clones only, not all of them. The table has roughly 120,000 clones, over 75% seen once. Sequencing was carried out using peripheral blood. The receptors originated from a man aged 45-65 years with acute or convalescent COVID-19. The CDR3 runs from the conserved cysteine through the conserved F or W. The order of the fields is D gene, clone size, J gene, V gene, CDR3 protein, CDR3 DNA. A D gene is named only where the DNA matches it firmly. Rows give clone size only sometimes, using once, few, many, or a class for an expanded clone.

d_gene: TRBD1
abundance: -
j_gene: TRBJ1-1
v_gene: TRBV7-2
CDR3aa: CASSSPRGTGENTEAFF
CDR3nt: TGTGCCAGCAGCTCGCCGAGGGGGACAGGGGAGAACACTGAAGCTTTCTTT

d_gene: TRBD1
abundance: -
j_gene: TRBJ1-4
v_gene: TRBV2
CDR3aa: CAGNRGINEKLFF
CDR3nt: TGTGCCGGCAACAGGGGGATAAATGAAAAACTGTTTTTT

d_gene: -
abundance: -
j_gene: TRBJ1-2
v_gene: TRBV6-2/TRBV6-3
CDR3aa: CASRPTGLFYGYTF
CDR3nt: TGTGCCAGCAGACCTACAGGGTTGTTCTATGGCTACACCTTC

d_gene: TRBD2
abundance: -
j_gene: TRBJ2-1
v_gene: TRBV9
CDR3aa: CASSPRLADSYNEQFF
CDR3nt: TGTGCCAGCAGCCCGCGACTAGCGGATTCCTACAATGAGCAGTTCTTC

d_gene: TRBD1
abundance: -
j_gene: TRBJ1-5
v_gene: TRBV2
CDR3aa: CASSARGRNDQPQHF
CDR3nt: TGTGCCAGCAGTGCCAGGGGGCGAAACGATCAGCCCCAGCATTTT

d_gene: -
abundance: -
j_gene: TRBJ1-6
v_gene: TRBV28
CDR3aa: CASARLQGYNSPLHF
CDR3nt: TGTGCCAGCGCCCGATTGCAGGGCTATAATTCACCCCTCCACTTT

d_gene: -
abundance: -
j_gene: TRBJ1-5
v_gene: TRBV15
CDR3aa: CATSRDPRDGQPQHF
CDR3nt: TGTGCCACCAGCAGAGATCCGAGGGATGGTCAGCCCCAGCATTTT

d_gene: -
abundance: -
j_gene: TRBJ1-2
v_gene: TRBV30
CDR3aa: CAWSDWGGPNYGYTF
CDR3nt: TGTGCCTGGAGTGATTGGGGGGGCCCTAACTATGGCTACACCTTC

d_gene: -
abundance: -
j_gene: TRBJ1-1
v_gene: TRBV7-3
CDR3aa: CASSLRGYTEAFF
CDR3nt: TGTGCCAGCAGTCTCAGGGGATACACTGAAGCTTTCTTT

d_gene: -
abundance: -
j_gene: TRBJ2-3
v_gene: TRBV28
CDR3aa: CASSLPSTDTQYF
CDR3nt: TGTGCCAGCAGTTTACCTAGCACAGATACGCAGTATTTT

d_gene: -
abundance: -
j_gene: TRBJ2-7
v_gene: TRBV5-1
CDR3aa: CASSSQGPYEQYF
CDR3nt: TGCGCCAGCAGCTCACAGGGTCCCTACGAGCAGTACTTC

d_gene: TRBD1
abundance: -
j_gene: TRBJ2-1
v_gene: TRBV6-4
CDR3aa: CASSEQGASYNEQFF
CDR3nt: TGTGCCAGCAGTGAGCAGGGGGCTTCCTACAATGAGCAGTTCTTC

d_gene: -
abundance: once
j_gene: TRBJ2-6
v_gene: TRBV7-3
CDR3aa: CASSIRSGTGANVLTF
CDR3nt: TGTGCCAGCAGCATAAGGTCAGGGACTGGGGCCAACGTCCTGACTTTC

d_gene: -
abundance: -
j_gene: TRBJ1-6
v_gene: TRBV7-2
CDR3aa: CASSFGRGFAPLHF
CDR3nt: TGTGCCAGCAGCTTTGGGAGGGGATTCGCACCCCTCCACTTT

d_gene: -
abundance: -
j_gene: TRBJ2-7
v_gene: TRBV7-2
CDR3aa: CASSQRRGGPTEQYF
CDR3nt: TGTGCCAGCAGCCAACGTAGGGGAGGACCCACCGAGCAGTACTTC

d_gene: -
abundance: few
j_gene: TRBJ1-1
v_gene: TRBV29-1
CDR3aa: CSVAGGRGMDTEAFF
CDR3nt: TGCAGCGTTGCGGGGGGGAGGGGTATGGACACTGAAGCTTTCTTT

d_gene: -
abundance: few
j_gene: TRBJ2-7
v_gene: TRBV3-1/TRBV3-2
CDR3aa: CASSQGESYEQYF
CDR3nt: TGTGCCAGCAGCCAAGGAGAGAGCTACGAGCAGTACTTC

d_gene: TRBD1
abundance: -
j_gene: TRBJ2-1
v_gene: TRBV12-3/TRBV12-4
CDR3aa: CASSTGQAGFF
CDR3nt: TGTGCCAGCAGCACAGGACAGGCAGGATTCTTC

d_gene: -
abundance: -
j_gene: TRBJ1-2
v_gene: TRBV29-1
CDR3aa: CSVLTVPYGYTF
CDR3nt: TGCAGCGTTCTGACAGTACCCTATGGCTACACCTTC

d_gene: -
abundance: -
j_gene: TRBJ2-3
v_gene: TRBV2
CDR3aa: CASRARTASTDTQYF
CDR3nt: TGTGCCAGCAGAGCCCGGACTGCGAGCACAGATACGCAGTATTTT

d_gene: -
abundance: -
j_gene: TRBJ1-5
v_gene: TRBV6-6
CDR3aa: CASILGRDQPQHF
CDR3nt: TGTGCCAGCATACTAGGGAGGGACCAGCCCCAGCATTTT

d_gene: TRBD1
abundance: -
j_gene: TRBJ2-1
v_gene: TRBV5-1
CDR3aa: CASSEQGVNEQFF
CDR3nt: TGCGCCAGCAGCGAACAGGGGGTAAATGAGCAGTTCTTC

d_gene: TRBD2
abundance: -
j_gene: TRBJ2-1
v_gene: TRBV7-2
CDR3aa: CASSFSGGGNEQFF
CDR3nt: TGTGCCAGCAGCTTTAGCGGGGGGGGCAATGAGCAGTTCTTC

d_gene: -
abundance: -
j_gene: TRBJ2-1
v_gene: TRBV29-1
CDR3aa: CSVGQVSEQFF
CDR3nt: TGCAGCGTTGGACAGGTCAGTGAGCAGTTCTTC

d_gene: TRBD1
abundance: once
j_gene: TRBJ2-2
v_gene: TRBV28
CDR3aa: CASSLYPPGTGSLSGELFF
CDR3nt: TGTGCCAGCAGTTTGTACCCTCCGGGGACAGGGAGTTTGTCCGGGGAGCTGTTTTTT

d_gene: TRBD1
abundance: few
j_gene: TRBJ1-5
v_gene: TRBV28
CDR3aa: CASGQFNNQPQHF
CDR3nt: TGTGCCTCGGGACAGTTTAATAATCAGCCCCAGCATTTT

d_gene: -
abundance: -
j_gene: TRBJ1-1
v_gene: TRBV28
CDR3aa: CASSSYTEAFF
CDR3nt: TGTGCCAGCAGCTCCTACACTGAAGCTTTCTTT

d_gene: TRBD1
abundance: -
j_gene: TRBJ1-2
v_gene: TRBV29-1
CDR3aa: CSVEDWRQGRGYTF
CDR3nt: TGCAGCGTTGAAGATTGGAGACAGGGTCGGGGCTACACCTTC

d_gene: -
abundance: -
j_gene: TRBJ1-2
v_gene: TRBV25-1
CDR3aa: CASSDPHYWFNYGYTF
CDR3nt: TGTGCCAGCAGTGACCCCCACTACTGGTTTAACTATGGCTACACCTTC

d_gene: -
abundance: once
j_gene: TRBJ1-3
v_gene: TRBV18
CDR3aa: CASSHGRDSGNTIYF
CDR3nt: TGTGCCAGCTCGCACGGACGGGACTCTGGAAACACCATATATTTT

d_gene: TRBD1
abundance: -
j_gene: TRBJ1-5
v_gene: TRBV30
CDR3aa: CAWSPGTGSNQPQHF
CDR3nt: TGTGCCTGGAGTCCCGGGACAGGGAGCAATCAGCCCCAGCATTTT

d_gene: -
abundance: -
j_gene: TRBJ1-2
v_gene: TRBV6-5
CDR3aa: CASRDTGSSYGYTF
CDR3nt: TGTGCCAGCAGGGATACCGGGTCTTCCTATGGCTACACCTTC

d_gene: TRBD2
abundance: -
j_gene: TRBJ2-1
v_gene: TRBV7-2
CDR3aa: CASTSTSGGNEQFF
CDR3nt: TGTGCCAGCACCTCGACTAGCGGGGGAAATGAGCAGTTCTTC

d_gene: -
abundance: -
j_gene: TRBJ2-7
v_gene: TRBV3-1/TRBV3-2
CDR3aa: CASSQGLGLEQYF
CDR3nt: TGTGCCAGCAGCCAAGGACTAGGCCTCGAGCAGTACTTC

d_gene: TRBD1
abundance: -
j_gene: TRBJ2-3
v_gene: TRBV5-1
CDR3aa: CASSSGTGGTDTQYF
CDR3nt: TGCGCCAGCAGCTCCGGGACAGGGGGCACAGATACGCAGTATTTT

d_gene: -
abundance: -
j_gene: TRBJ1-5
v_gene: TRBV19
CDR3aa: CASSTENYSNQPQHF
CDR3nt: TGTGCCAGTTCGACAGAGAACTATAGCAATCAGCCCCAGCATTTT

d_gene: TRBD2
abundance: -
j_gene: TRBJ2-3
v_gene: TRBV7-2
CDR3aa: CASSSAGGPRDTQYF
CDR3nt: TGTGCCAGCAGCTCAGCGGGGGGGCCTCGAGATACGCAGTATTTT

d_gene: TRBD2
abundance: -
j_gene: TRBJ2-3
v_gene: TRBV5-6
CDR3aa: CASSLGTSPRDTQYF
CDR3nt: TGTGCCAGCAGCCTCGGGACTAGCCCGCGGGATACGCAGTATTTT

d_gene: TRBD1
abundance: -
j_gene: TRBJ2-7
v_gene: TRBV19
CDR3aa: CASSNAPLWDRGDHEQYF
CDR3nt: TGTGCCAGTAGTAATGCCCCCCTTTGGGACAGGGGGGACCACGAGCAGTACTTC

d_gene: TRBD1
abundance: few
j_gene: TRBJ1-4
v_gene: TRBV30
CDR3aa: CAWRTGGSNEKLFF
CDR3nt: TGTGCCTGGAGAACAGGGGGGTCTAATGAAAAACTGTTTTTT

d_gene: -
abundance: -
j_gene: TRBJ1-5
v_gene: TRBV27
CDR3aa: CASSSRDFGNQPQHF
CDR3nt: TGTGCCAGCAGTTCAAGGGACTTCGGGAATCAGCCCCAGCATTTT

d_gene: -
abundance: few
j_gene: TRBJ1-3
v_gene: TRBV2
CDR3aa: CASSLGNTIYF
CDR3nt: TGTGCCAGCAGCCTCGGAAACACCATATATTTT

d_gene: -
abundance: -
j_gene: TRBJ2-6
v_gene: TRBV5-1
CDR3aa: CASSSARGAGANVLTF
CDR3nt: TGCGCCAGCAGCTCGGCCAGGGGGGCTGGGGCCAACGTCCTGACTTTC

d_gene: -
abundance: -
j_gene: TRBJ2-1
v_gene: TRBV9
CDR3aa: CASSVGRDNEQFF
CDR3nt: TGTGCCAGCAGCGTAGGACGGGACAATGAGCAGTTCTTC

d_gene: -
abundance: few
j_gene: TRBJ2-3
v_gene: TRBV10-1
CDR3aa: CASSSGLTDTQYF
CDR3nt: TGCGCCAGCAGTTCAGGATTAACAGATACGCAGTATTTT

d_gene: TRBD2
abundance: -
j_gene: TRBJ2-3
v_gene: TRBV2
CDR3aa: CASRERGGLTTDTQYF
CDR3nt: TGTGCCAGCAGAGAGCGGGGGGGCCTGACCACAGATACGCAGTATTTT

d_gene: TRBD1
abundance: -
j_gene: TRBJ1-2
v_gene: TRBV12-3/TRBV12-4
CDR3aa: CASSKDDREGYTF
CDR3nt: TGTGCCAGCAGCAAAGACGACAGGGAGGGCTACACCTTC

d_gene: -
abundance: -
j_gene: TRBJ2-2
v_gene: TRBV6-1
CDR3aa: CASSDEKTGELFF
CDR3nt: TGTGCCAGCAGTGACGAGAAGACCGGGGAGCTGTTTTTT

d_gene: TRBD2
abundance: -
j_gene: TRBJ2-1
v_gene: TRBV27
CDR3aa: CASSLGGVWDEQFF
CDR3nt: TGTGCCAGCAGTTTAGGGGGGGTCTGGGATGAGCAGTTCTTC

d_gene: -
abundance: -
j_gene: TRBJ2-2
v_gene: TRBV15
CDR3aa: CATSTPTGLANTGELFF
CDR3nt: TGTGCCACCAGCACCCCTACAGGCCTCGCGAACACCGGGGAGCTGTTTTTT

d_gene: TRBD1
abundance: few
j_gene: TRBJ1-4
v_gene: TRBV7-2
CDR3aa: CASSPRDRGEKLFF
CDR3nt: TGTGCCAGCAGCCCACGAGACAGGGGCGAAAAACTGTTTTTT

d_gene: -
abundance: -
j_gene: TRBJ2-1
v_gene: TRBV28
CDR3aa: CATFDILYNEQFF
CDR3nt: TGTGCCACCTTCGACATCCTCTACAATGAGCAGTTCTTC

d_gene: -
abundance: -
j_gene: TRBJ2-2
v_gene: TRBV3-1/TRBV3-2
CDR3aa: CASSRGFMFGELFF
CDR3nt: TGTGCCAGCAGTCGGGGGTTTATGTTCGGGGAGCTGTTTTTT

d_gene: TRBD2
abundance: -
j_gene: TRBJ2-7
v_gene: TRBV4-1
CDR3aa: CASSQEGAGGLISYEQYF
CDR3nt: TGCGCCAGCAGCCAAGAGGGAGCGGGGGGGCTAATCTCCTACGAGCAGTACTTC

d_gene: -
abundance: -
j_gene: TRBJ1-1
v_gene: TRBV11-2
CDR3aa: CASSLVAGNTEAFF
CDR3nt: TGTGCCAGCAGCTTAGTGGCAGGGAACACTGAAGCTTTCTTT